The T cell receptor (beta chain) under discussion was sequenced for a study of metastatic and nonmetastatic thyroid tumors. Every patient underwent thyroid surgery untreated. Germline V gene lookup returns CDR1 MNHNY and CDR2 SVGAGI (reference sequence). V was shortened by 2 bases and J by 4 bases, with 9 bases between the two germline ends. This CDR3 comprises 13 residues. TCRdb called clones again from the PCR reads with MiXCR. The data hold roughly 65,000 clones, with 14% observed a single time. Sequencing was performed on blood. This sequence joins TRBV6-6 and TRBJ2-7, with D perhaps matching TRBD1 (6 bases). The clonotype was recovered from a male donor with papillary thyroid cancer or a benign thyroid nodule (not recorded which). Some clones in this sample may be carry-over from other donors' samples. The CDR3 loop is CASSYRDMYEQYF. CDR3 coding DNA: TGTGCCAGCAGTTACCGGGACATGTACGAGCAGTACTTC.